The 25 T cell receptor beta chains presented below share a single source sample, sequenced in a study of OX40 agonist ivuxolimab in advanced cancers. Clones were read by immunoSEQ multiplex PCR, and TCRdb kept only the in-frame ones, dropping some. The table records under 80,000 clones, just over 85% of them present only once. Source: CD4+ or CD8+ T cells sorted from blood, taken in a trial of the OX40 agonist ivuxolimab. These receptors came from an adult with an advanced solid tumor such as melanoma, head and neck, liver or kidney cancer.

This clone has only a few counts. V gene TRBV7-8 combines with J gene TRBJ2-7; D remains unclear. V was cut by 1 base and J by 3 bases, with 16 bases left in between. The CDR3 consists of 16 residues. Germline-derived CDR1 and CDR2 are SGHVS and FQNEAQ. The CDR3 region is CASSLDNSPRGYEQYF. In DNA form, the CDR3 reads TGTGCCAGCAGCTTAGACAACTCCCCTCGAGGCTACGAGCAGTACTTC.

V gene TRBV6-1 combines with J gene TRBJ2-7, with D maybe TRBD1 (10 bases). This CDR3 comprises 19 residues. Trimming cost V 4 bases and J 9 bases, with 34 bases left between them. Germline V gene lookup returns CDR1 MNHNS and CDR2 SASEGT. The CDR3 DNA is TGTGCCAGCAGTGGGGGGACAGGGGAGATTCCGGCTAGCGGGAACGGGCAGTACTTC. It encodes CASSGGTGEIPASGNGQYF.

This chain uses TRBV2 with TRBJ1-1, with no clear D. V was shortened by 4 bases and J by 1 base, with 7 bases between the two germline ends. Germline values: CDR1 SNHLY, CDR2 FYNNEI. The CDR3 runs 13 residues. CDR3 coding DNA: TGTGCCAGCAGTGCTGAGAAGAACACTGAAGCTTTCTTT. Translation: CASSAEKNTEAFF.

The CDR3 DNA follows: TGCGCCAGCAGCTCTCCAGGGACAGGGAACACCGGGGAGCTGTTTTTT. Amino acid sequence: CASSSPGTGNTGELFF. This sequence joins TRBV5-1 and TRBJ2-2, with 8 nucleotides matching TRBD1. This CDR3 region has 16 residues. Trimming at V came to 3 bases and at J to 1 base, leaving 5 bases not matched to a gene. Germline loops: CDR1 SGHRS, CDR2 YFSETQ.

V is TRBV10-3 and J is TRBJ2-7; D uncertain. Per the germline V gene, CDR1 is ENHRY and CDR2 is SYGVKD. This CDR3 has 12 amino acids. Trimming removed 8 bases from V and 2 bases from J, with 10 bases in between. CDR3 residues: CAISGGPYEQYF. In DNA form, the CDR3 reads TGTGCCATCTCGGGCGGACCCTACGAGCAGTACTTC.

V and J are TRBV6-5 and TRBJ2-1, with 7 bases fitting TRBD2. CDR3 length equals 14 residues. Germline V CDR1 and CDR2: MNHEY, SVGAGI. V trimming: 5 bases; J trimming: 8 bases; junction bases outside the gene matches: 9. The CDR3 nucleotides are TGTGCCAGCAGTCGCGGCGGGAGTAGGGATGAGCAGTTCTTC. Its protein is CASSRGGSRDEQFF.

This clone was detected only once. The J gene is TRBJ1-2, the V gene TRBV29-1, with TRBD1 matching 7 bases. After removal of 4 bases from V and 7 bases from J, the junction contained 3 bases not matched to a gene. Per the germline V gene, CDR1 is SQVTM and CDR2 is ANQGSEA. CDR3 length: 11 residues. For the CDR3, the DNA is TGCAGCGTTGGACAGGGTGGTGGCTACACCTTC. Translated: CSVGQGGGYTF.

The genes are TRBV28 and TRBJ2-7; TRBD2 is a possible D gene (6 bases). Germline V CDR1 and CDR2: MDHEN, SYDVKM. V shed 4 bases and J shed 3 bases, with 13 bases lying between them. The CDR3 has 14 amino acids. The CDR3 is CASSYGAGFYEQYF. The CDR3 DNA reads as TGTGCCAGCAGTTACGGCGCGGGATTCTACGAGCAGTACTTC.

The chain uses TRBV10-1 and TRBJ1-1; D unresolved. The CDR3 is made up of 14 amino acids. Germline CDR1 reads WNHNN; CDR2 reads SYGVQD (reference sequence). The germline V and J ends were trimmed by 4 bases and 3 bases, with 12 bases remaining between them. The CDR3 reads CASSAAGKYTEAFF. The DNA for the CDR3 is TGCGCCAGCAGTGCCGCAGGAAAGTACACTGAAGCTTTCTTT.

The V call is TRBV30, the J call TRBJ1-1; 7 nucleotides line up with TRBD1. The ends lost 2 bases at V and 1 base at J; junction bases unmatched: 4. This CDR3 is built from 14 residues. Germline V gene lookup returns CDR1 GTSNPN and CDR2 SVGIG (reference sequence). The CDR3 spells CAWSRGTANTEAFF. In DNA, the CDR3 is TGTGCCTGGAGTAGGGGGACAGCGAACACTGAAGCTTTCTTT.

V and J are TRBV27 and TRBJ1-6, with a possible D match to TRBD1 (5 bases). V lost 6 bases to trimming and J lost 4 bases, with 16 bases between them. This CDR3 is 16 amino acids long. Germline assignment: CDR1 MNHEY and CDR2 SMNVEV (reference sequence). The CDR3 loop reads CASRRPGRMYNSPLHF. The CDR3 DNA reads TGTGCCAGCAGACGCCCGGGACGGATGTATAATTCACCCCTCCACTTT.

The CDR3 loop reads CAIGPQGGTEAFF. CDR3 DNA: TGTGCCATCGGACCACAGGGGGGCACTGAAGCTTTCTTT. This chain links TRBV10-3 with TRBJ1-1, with 8 bases identical to TRBD1. CDR1 and CDR2 from the germline V gene are ENHRY and SYGVKD. Losses at the gene ends were 8 bases for V and 4 bases for J; bases not matched to a gene: 6. The CDR3 spans 13 residues.

This CDR3 is CASSPGTQETQYF. As DNA, the CDR3 is TGTGCCAGCAGTCCCGGGACTCAAGAGACCCAGTACTTC. The J gene is TRBJ2-5, the V gene TRBV28; D perhaps matches TRBD2 (6 bases). V lost 5 bases to trimming and J lost 2 bases, with 9 bases between them. Per germline, CDR1 MDHEN and CDR2 SYDVKM. The CDR3 consists of 13 residues.

The chain carries TRBV6-5 and TRBJ1-2; D unresolved. Trimming cost V 2 bases and J 7 bases, with 11 bases left between them. The CDR3 covers 13 residues. Germline loops: CDR1 MNHEY, CDR2 SVGAGI. CDR3 nucleotide sequence: TGTGCCAGCAGTTACGTCGGAGCGCCTGGCTACACCTTC. Protein product: CASSYVGAPGYTF.

In its sample, this clone was seen once. V usage is TRBV7-6 and J usage is TRBJ1-5, with D unresolved. The CDR3 covers 12 residues. Germline V lookup: CDR1 SGHVS, CDR2 FNYEAQ. V was pared by 4 bases and J by 9 bases, with 10 bases between. The CDR3 nucleotides are TGTGCCAGCAGCTCGCCCCCTGGGCCCCAGCATTTT. Residues: CASSSPPGPQHF.

The chain carries TRBV10-3 and TRBJ2-2; no firm D call. Deletions cut 0 bases from V and 2 bases from J, with 7 bases between. The CDR3 is 15 amino acids. Germline V gene lookup returns CDR1 ENHRY and CDR2 SYGVKD. The CDR3 spells CAISESLRNTGELFF. The CDR3 DNA sequence: TGTGCCATCAGTGAGTCACTGAGAAACACCGGGGAGCTGTTTTTT.

The rearrangement uses TRBV5-4 and TRBJ2-7; 8 bases align to TRBD2. J was trimmed by 4 bases and V by 0 bases; bases with no gene match: 3. The CDR3 is 14 residues long. Germline CDR1 and CDR2: SGHNT and YYREEE (reference sequence). As DNA, the CDR3 is TGTGCCAGCAGCTTGGCACCTAGCGGGTACGAGCAGTACTTC. Amino acids: CASSLAPSGYEQYF.

This chain uses TRBV7-8 with TRBJ1-1; D remains unclear. The ends were cut back, 1 base at V and 0 bases at J, with 9 bases in the middle. The germline CDR1 and CDR2 sequences are SGHVS and FQNEAQ. The CDR3 runs 15 residues. CDR3 loop: CASSLEVRMNTEAFF. The CDR3 DNA reads as TGTGCCAGCAGCTTAGAGGTCAGGATGAACACTGAAGCTTTCTTT.

This clone was detected once. The chain combines TRBV19 with TRBJ2-7; TRBD2 matches at 7 bases. The CDR3 loop spans 16 amino acids. Germline trimming cut 5 bases from V and 3 bases from J; bases unmatched to any gene: 13. Germline V gives CDR1 LNHDA, CDR2 SQIVND (reference sequence). The CDR3 loop reads CASSARPLAANYEQYF. In nucleotides, the CDR3 is TGTGCCAGTAGTGCGAGGCCCCTAGCGGCAAACTACGAGCAGTACTTC.

The chain has TRBV12-5 and TRBJ1-1; 8 bases fit TRBD1. V was pared by 4 bases and J by 3 bases, with 10 bases of the junction left unmatched. This CDR3 has 16 amino acids. CDR1 is LGHNT and CDR2 is FRNRAP in the germline V gene. The CDR3 spells CASGYDTGGGDTEAFF. The CDR3 nucleotides read TGTGCTAGTGGTTATGATACAGGGGGTGGAGACACTGAAGCTTTCTTT.

This clone was counted between two and nine times. One end of the junction varies from germline; a read error may be responsible. The chain has TRBV28 and TRBJ2-1, with D possibly being TRBD1 or TRBD2 (5 bases each). This CDR3 has 12 amino acids. CDR1 and CDR2 (germline): MDHEN, SYDVKM. The CDR3 nucleotides are TGTGCCAGCAGTTTAGGGGCAGGGCGGGTTATCTTC. It yields the protein CASSLGAGRVIF.

The chain couples TRBV7-2 to TRBJ1-1, with D perhaps matching TRBD1 (6 bases). Between the trimmed V and J ends, which lost 5 bases and 4 bases, there was a span of 17 bases. Germline V lookup: CDR1 SGHTA, CDR2 FQGNSA. This CDR3 is built from 15 residues. CDR3 in amino acids: CASSNRQAVSTEAFF. CDR3 coding DNA: TGTGCCAGCAGCAATCGACAGGCGGTTAGCACTGAAGCTTTCTTT.

CDR3 DNA: TGTGCCAGCAGTCCTGGACCGACGAACACTGAAGCTTTCTTT. Its translation: CASSPGPTNTEAFF. The chain joins TRBV6-1 to TRBJ1-1, with D hard to call. Trimming took 5 bases from V and 1 from J, leaving 11 bases between them. Germline CDR1 is MNHNS and CDR2 is SASEGT. This CDR3 spans 14 amino acids.

The count of this clone is one. The V and J genes are TRBV28 and TRBJ2-1, with TRBD2 matching 13 bases. The J segment lost 6 bases and the V segment lost 3 bases, leaving 14 bases of the junction unmatched. CDR1 is MDHEN and CDR2 is SYDVKM in the germline V gene. This CDR3 has 19 residues. This CDR3 reads CASSFPLTSGRTGSNEQFF. CDR3 sequence (DNA): TGTGCCAGCAGTTTCCCCCTGACTAGCGGGAGGACGGGGTCCAATGAGCAGTTCTTC. The full variable domain, in which reference TRBV28 and TRBJ2-1 provide the parts outside the CDR3, is DVKVTQSSRYLVKRTGEKVFLECVQDMDHENMFWYRQDPGLGLRLIYFSYDVKMKEKGDIPEGYSVSREKKERFSLILESASTNQTSMYLCASSFPLTSGRTGSNEQFFGPGTRLTVL.

The rearrangement uses TRBV7-2 and TRBJ1-6; TRBD1 might be the D (5 bases). This CDR3 has 13 residues. Germline V gene data show CDR1 as SGHTA and CDR2 as FQGNSA. V was cut by 2 bases and J by 8 bases, with 7 bases left in between. CDR3 sequence reads: CASSLRGDSPLHF. The CDR3 DNA is TGTGCCAGCAGCTTAAGGGGTGATTCACCCCTCCACTTT.